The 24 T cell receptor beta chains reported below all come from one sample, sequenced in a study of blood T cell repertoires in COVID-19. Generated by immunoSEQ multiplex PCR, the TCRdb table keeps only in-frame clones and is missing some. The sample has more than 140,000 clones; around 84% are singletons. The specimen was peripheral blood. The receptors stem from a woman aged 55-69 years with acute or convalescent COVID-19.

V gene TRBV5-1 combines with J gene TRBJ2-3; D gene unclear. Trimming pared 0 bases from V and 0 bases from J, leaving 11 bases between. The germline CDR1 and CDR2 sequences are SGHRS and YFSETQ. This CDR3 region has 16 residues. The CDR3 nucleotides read TGCGCCAGCAGCTTGGGAAACGAGGTTAGCACAGATACGCAGTATTTT. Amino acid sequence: CASSLGNEVSTDTQYF.

CDR3 in amino acids: CASGRGVGVNEQFF. DNA for the CDR3: TGTGCTAGTGGTCGCGGGGTAGGAGTTAATGAGCAGTTCTTC. The rearrangement uses TRBV12-5 and TRBJ2-1; D perhaps matches TRBD2 (6 bases). This CDR3 is built from 14 residues. V was clipped by 5 bases and J by 7 bases, with 15 bases between them. Germline V gives CDR1 LGHNT, CDR2 FRNRAP. Filled out from reference TRBV12-5 and TRBJ2-1, the complete variable domain reads DARVTQTPRHKVTEMGQEVTMRCQPILGHNTVFWYRQTMMQGLELLAYFRNRAPLDDSGMPKDRFSAEMPDATLATLKIQPSEPRDSAVYFCASGRGVGVNEQFFGPGTRLTVL.

CDR3 DNA: TGCAGCGCCTGGGGGGTCACCGGGGAGCTGTTTTTT. Translating gives CSAWGVTGELFF. The chain carries TRBV29-1 and TRBJ2-2, with D possibly matching TRBD2 (6 bases). Trimming took off 7 bases at V and 4 bases at J, with 10 bases between the two ends. CDR1 is SQVTM, CDR2 ANQGSEA, per germline. The CDR3 totals 12 residues.

As DNA, the CDR3 is TGCAGCGTTGGTACGGGTCGCGGCACTGAAGCTTTCTTT. This gives the protein CSVGTGRGTEAFF. The chain is built from TRBV29-1 and TRBJ1-1; D is undetermined. Trimming cost V 4 bases and J 4 bases, with 13 bases left between them. The germline V gene has CDR1 SQVTM and CDR2 ANQGSEA. The CDR3 covers 13 residues. The variable domain in full, with the rest retrieved from reference TRBV29-1 and TRBJ1-1, is SAVISQKPSRDICQRGTSLTIQCQVDSQVTMMFWYRQQPGQSLTLIATANQGSEATYESGFVIDKFPISRPNLTFSTLTVSNMSPEDSSIYLCSVGTGRGTEAFFGQGTRLTVV.

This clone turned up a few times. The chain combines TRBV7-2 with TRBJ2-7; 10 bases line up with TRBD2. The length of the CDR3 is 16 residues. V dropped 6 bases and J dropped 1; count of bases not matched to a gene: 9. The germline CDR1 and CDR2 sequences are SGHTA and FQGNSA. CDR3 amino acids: CASRLVSGGSSYEQYF. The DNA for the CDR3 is TGTGCCAGCAGGTTGGTTAGCGGGGGGTCTTCCTACGAGCAGTACTTC.

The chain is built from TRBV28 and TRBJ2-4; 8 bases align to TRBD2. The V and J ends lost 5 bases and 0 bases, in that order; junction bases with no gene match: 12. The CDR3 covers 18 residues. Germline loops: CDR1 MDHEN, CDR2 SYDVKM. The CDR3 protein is CASSASSGLGLAKNIQYF. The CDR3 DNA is TGTGCCAGCAGTGCCTCGTCGGGACTAGGACTAGCCAAAAACATTCAGTACTTC.

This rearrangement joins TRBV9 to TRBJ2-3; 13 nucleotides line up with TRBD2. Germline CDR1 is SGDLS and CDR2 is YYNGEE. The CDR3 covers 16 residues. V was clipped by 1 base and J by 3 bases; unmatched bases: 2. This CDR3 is CASSVSTSGGTDTQYF. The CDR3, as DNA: TGTGCCAGCAGCGTATCGACTAGCGGGGGGACAGATACGCAGTATTTT.

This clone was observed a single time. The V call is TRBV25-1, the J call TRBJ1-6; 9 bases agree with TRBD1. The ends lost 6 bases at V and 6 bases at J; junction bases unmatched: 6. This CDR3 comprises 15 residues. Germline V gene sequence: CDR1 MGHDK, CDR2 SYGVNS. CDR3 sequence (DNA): TGTGCCAGCAGGGCGGACAGGGGTCGTAATTCACCCCTCCACTTT. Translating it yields CASRADRGRNSPLHF.

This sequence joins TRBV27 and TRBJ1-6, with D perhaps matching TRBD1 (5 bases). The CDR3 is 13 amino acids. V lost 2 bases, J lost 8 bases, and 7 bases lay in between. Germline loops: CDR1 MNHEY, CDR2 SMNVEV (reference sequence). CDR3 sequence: CASSLQGYSPLHF. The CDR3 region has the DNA TGTGCCAGCAGTTTACAGGGTTATTCACCCCTCCACTTT.

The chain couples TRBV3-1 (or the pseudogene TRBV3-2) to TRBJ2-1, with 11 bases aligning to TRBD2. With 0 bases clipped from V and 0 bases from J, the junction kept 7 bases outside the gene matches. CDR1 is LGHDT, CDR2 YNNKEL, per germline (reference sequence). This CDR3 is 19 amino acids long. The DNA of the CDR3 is TGTGCCAGCAGCCAAGAGTATCCTAGCGGGGGGATCTCCTACAATGAGCAGTTCTTC. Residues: CASSQEYPSGGISYNEQFF.

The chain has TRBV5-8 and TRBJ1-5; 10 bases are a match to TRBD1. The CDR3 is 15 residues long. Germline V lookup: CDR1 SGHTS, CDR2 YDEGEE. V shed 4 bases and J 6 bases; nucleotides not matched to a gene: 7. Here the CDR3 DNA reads TGTGCCAGCAGCCCCCTGGGACAGGGGCGTCAGCCCCAGCATTTT. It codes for CASSPLGQGRQPQHF.

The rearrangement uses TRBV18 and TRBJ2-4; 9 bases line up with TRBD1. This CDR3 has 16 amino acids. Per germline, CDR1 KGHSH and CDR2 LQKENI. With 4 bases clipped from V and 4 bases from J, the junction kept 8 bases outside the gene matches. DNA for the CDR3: TGTGCCAGCTCACAGCGGGACAGGGTTTCTAAAAACATTCAGTACTTC. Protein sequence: CASSQRDRVSKNIQYF.

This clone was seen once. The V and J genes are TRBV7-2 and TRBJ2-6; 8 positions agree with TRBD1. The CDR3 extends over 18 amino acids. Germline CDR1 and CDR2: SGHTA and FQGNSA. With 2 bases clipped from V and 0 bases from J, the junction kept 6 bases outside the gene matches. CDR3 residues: CASSLTTGASSGANVLTF. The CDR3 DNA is TGTGCCAGCAGCTTAACGACAGGGGCTAGCTCTGGGGCCAACGTCCTGACTTTC.

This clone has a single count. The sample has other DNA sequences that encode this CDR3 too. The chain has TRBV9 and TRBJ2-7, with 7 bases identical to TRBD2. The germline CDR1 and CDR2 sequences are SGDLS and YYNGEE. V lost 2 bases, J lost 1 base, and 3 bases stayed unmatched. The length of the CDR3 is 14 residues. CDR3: CASSVGGFSYEQYF. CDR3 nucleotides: TGTGCCAGCAGCGTGGGGGGGTTTTCCTACGAGCAGTACTTC.

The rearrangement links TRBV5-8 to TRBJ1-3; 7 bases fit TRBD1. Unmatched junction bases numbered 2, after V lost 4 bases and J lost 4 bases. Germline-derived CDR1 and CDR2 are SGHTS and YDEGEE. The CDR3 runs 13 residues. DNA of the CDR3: TGTGCCAGCAGCCACAGGGGAGGAAACACCATATATTTT. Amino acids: CASSHRGGNTIYF.

CDR3 sequence: CATLDFNEQFF. The CDR3, as DNA: TGTGCCACCTTAGATTTTAATGAGCAGTTCTTC. The genes are TRBV10-3 and TRBJ2-1, with D unclear. CDR3 size: 11 residues. Trimming took off 10 bases at V and 7 bases at J, with 11 bases between the two ends. Germline V CDR1 and CDR2: ENHRY, SYGVKD.

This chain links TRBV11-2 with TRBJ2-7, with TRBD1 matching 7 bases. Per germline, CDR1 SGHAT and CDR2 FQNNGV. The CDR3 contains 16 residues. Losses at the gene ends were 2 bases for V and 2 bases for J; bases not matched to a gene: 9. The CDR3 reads CASSLHPAGGAYEQYF. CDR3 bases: TGTGCCAGCAGCTTACATCCCGCAGGGGGAGCCTACGAGCAGTACTTC.

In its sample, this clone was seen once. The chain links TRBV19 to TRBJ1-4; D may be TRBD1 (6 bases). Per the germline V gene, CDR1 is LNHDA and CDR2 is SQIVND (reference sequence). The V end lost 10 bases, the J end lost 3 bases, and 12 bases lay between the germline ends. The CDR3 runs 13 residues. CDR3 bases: TGTGCCACCCACGACAGGCCTAATGAAAAACTGTTTTTT. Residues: CATHDRPNEKLFF.

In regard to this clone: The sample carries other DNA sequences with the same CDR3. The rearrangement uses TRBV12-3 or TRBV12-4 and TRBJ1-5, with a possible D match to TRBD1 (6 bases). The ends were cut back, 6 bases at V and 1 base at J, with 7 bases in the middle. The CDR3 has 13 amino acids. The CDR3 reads CASRQGSNQPQHF. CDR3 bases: TGTGCCAGCAGACAGGGAAGCAATCAGCCCCAGCATTTT.

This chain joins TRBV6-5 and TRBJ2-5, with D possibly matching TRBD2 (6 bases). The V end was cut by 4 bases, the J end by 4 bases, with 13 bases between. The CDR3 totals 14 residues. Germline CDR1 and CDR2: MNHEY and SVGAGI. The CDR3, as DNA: TGTGCCAGCAGTTCAGCGTACGGGGGAGAGACCCAGTACTTC. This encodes CASSSAYGGETQYF.

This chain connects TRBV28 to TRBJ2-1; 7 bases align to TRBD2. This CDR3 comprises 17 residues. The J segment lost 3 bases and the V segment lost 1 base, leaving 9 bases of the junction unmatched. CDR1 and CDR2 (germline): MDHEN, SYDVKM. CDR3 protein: CASSLFSGSGRYNEQFF. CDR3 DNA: TGTGCCAGCAGTTTATTCTCGGGTAGCGGGCGCTACAATGAGCAGTTCTTC.

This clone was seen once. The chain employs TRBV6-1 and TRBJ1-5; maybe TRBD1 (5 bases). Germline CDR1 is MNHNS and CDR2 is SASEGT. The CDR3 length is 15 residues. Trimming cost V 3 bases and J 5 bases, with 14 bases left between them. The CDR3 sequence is CASSDIGGVHQPQHF. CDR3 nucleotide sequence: TGTGCCAGCAGTGACATCGGGGGGGTGCATCAGCCCCAGCATTTT.

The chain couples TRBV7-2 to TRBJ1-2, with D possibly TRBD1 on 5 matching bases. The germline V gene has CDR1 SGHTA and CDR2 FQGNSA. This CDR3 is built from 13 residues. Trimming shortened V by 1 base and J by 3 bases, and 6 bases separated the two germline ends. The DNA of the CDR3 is TGTGCCAGCAGCTTAGGACAGTACTATGGCTACACCTTC. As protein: CASSLGQYYGYTF. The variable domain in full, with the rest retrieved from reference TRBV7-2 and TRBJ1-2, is GAGVSQSPSNKVTEKGKDVELRCDPISGHTALYWYRQSLGQGLEFLIYFQGNSAPDKSGLPSDRFSAERTGGSVSTLTIQRTQQEDSAVYLCASSLGQYYGYTFGSGTRLTVV.

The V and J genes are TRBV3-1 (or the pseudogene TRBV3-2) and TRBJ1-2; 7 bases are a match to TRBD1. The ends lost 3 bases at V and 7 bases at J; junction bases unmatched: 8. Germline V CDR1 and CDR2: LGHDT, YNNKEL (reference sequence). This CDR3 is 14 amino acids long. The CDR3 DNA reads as TGTGCCAGCAGCCACCGGACAGGTGGGACTGGCTACACCTTC. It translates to CASSHRTGGTGYTF.